A selection of T cell receptor beta chains follows, all from one sample in a study of cytomegalovirus exposure and HLA in healthy donors. Assay: immunoSEQ multiplex PCR; the TCRdb copy retains only in-frame clones and omits some. The data contain 140,000 or so clones, approximately 80% of them singletons. The sequenced sample was PBMCs. These receptors were collected from a female donor in good health and CMV-seronegative. The conserved cysteine and the conserved F or W are not part of the CDR3 here. Each record gives: J gene, clone size, V gene, CDR3 protein. Not all rows give a size; the values are once, few, many and, for expanded clones, a class.

j_call: TRBJ2-2; clone_size: -; v_call: TRBV7-6; cdr3_aa: ASSPKTGYTGELF
j_call: TRBJ2-3; clone_size: -; v_call: TRBV5-1; cdr3_aa: ASRRTSTDTQY
j_call: TRBJ1-6; clone_size: -; v_call: TRBV2; cdr3_aa: ASSEQGLKNSPLH
j_call: TRBJ2-1; clone_size: -; v_call: TRBV18; cdr3_aa: ASSLDGRGNEQF
j_call: TRBJ2-6; clone_size: once; v_call: TRBV27; cdr3_aa: ASSLLAGANVLT
j_call: TRBJ2-5; clone_size: once; v_call: TRBV5-6; cdr3_aa: ASSSQTGGSKTQY
j_call: TRBJ1-2; clone_size: -; v_call: TRBV28; cdr3_aa: ASSGTSFYGYT
j_call: TRBJ1-5; clone_size: -; v_call: TRBV5-6; cdr3_aa: ASSWGPAGNQPQH
j_call: TRBJ1-2; clone_size: -; v_call: TRBV28; cdr3_aa: ASSVDKIAYGYT
j_call: TRBJ2-7; clone_size: -; v_call: TRBV7-9; cdr3_aa: SSSTGLYEQY
j_call: TRBJ2-5; clone_size: -; v_call: TRBV5-4; cdr3_aa: ASSKALGETQY
j_call: TRBJ2-5; clone_size: -; v_call: TRBV7-7; cdr3_aa: ASSLGTSSETQY
j_call: TRBJ1-1; clone_size: -; v_call: TRBV6-1; cdr3_aa: ASSEARTRIATEAF
j_call: TRBJ2-1; clone_size: once; v_call: TRBV6-6; cdr3_aa: ASSRDRDYNEQF
j_call: TRBJ2-7; clone_size: -; v_call: TRBV28; cdr3_aa: ASSPPGQGTYEQY
j_call: TRBJ1-2; clone_size: -; v_call: TRBV28; cdr3_aa: ASRRPGGGYT
j_call: -; clone_size: -; v_call: TRBV7-9; cdr3_aa: AVTSGTYEQY
j_call: TRBJ2-7; clone_size: -; v_call: TRBV5-4; cdr3_aa: ASSSNIHYEQY
j_call: TRBJ2-7; clone_size: few; v_call: TRBV28; cdr3_aa: ASSPEREGSYEQY
j_call: TRBJ1-4; clone_size: few; v_call: TRBV5-5; cdr3_aa: ASSLRNQQATNEKLF
j_call: TRBJ1-1; clone_size: -; v_call: TRBV29-1; cdr3_aa: SVEETVQAF
j_call: TRBJ2-1; clone_size: -; v_call: TRBV6-5; cdr3_aa: ASRGLRTTSNEQF
j_call: TRBJ1-3; clone_size: once; v_call: TRBV4-1; cdr3_aa: ASSQERGAGNTIY
j_call: TRBJ1-1; clone_size: -; v_call: TRBV29-1; cdr3_aa: SVLDRVGTEAF
j_call: TRBJ2-2; clone_size: -; v_call: TRBV6-1; cdr3_aa: ASRATGSGELF
j_call: TRBJ2-5; clone_size: -; v_call: TRBV4-2; cdr3_aa: ASSQELLAGAKQETQY
j_call: TRBJ1-1; clone_size: few; v_call: TRBV28; cdr3_aa: ASSIYRGQPNTEAF
j_call: TRBJ1-3; clone_size: -; v_call: TRBV12-5; cdr3_aa: ASGSKGRWDTIY